The subject of this entry is one T cell receptor beta chain. This clonotype appeared a few times. Its cognate antigen has yet to be identified. There are no base qualities to consult, and no much larger clone falls within one base. Donors were 30 to 45 systemically healthy Caucasian individuals from Russia aged roughly 6 to 100 years. Each donor gave roughly 11 milliliters of peripheral blood, drawn into EDTA-treated Vacutainer tubes. Ficoll-Paque density-gradient centrifugation was used to isolate PBMCs, with at least 6.5 million per sample. Total RNA was extracted from PBMCs with Trizol reagent, with at least 6 micrograms obtained per sample. Naive CD45RAhigh/CD27high T cell percentages were measured by flow cytometry on a PBMC aliquot from every donor. The data are from a study of blood T cells in healthy people across ages (dated by TCRdb to the mid-2010s). As for the study more broadly: In model experiments, template switching captured about one uniquely barcoded TCR beta cDNA molecule for every two T cells. To track age-related changes in TCR beta repertoire diversity, the study relied on deep sequencing normalized with unique cDNA molecular identifiers. Donors were grouped into four age groups: young (average about 15 years), middle-aged (about 40), aged (62) and long-lived (just over 80). To avoid experimental bias, donors of different ages were distributed randomly across sequencing lanes. Two additional independent replicas of 1 million unique cDNA reads from the same blood draw were analyzed for two donors (one aged 18 to 30 and one aged 80 or older).

Library construction relied on 5' RACE. These reads were obtained on an Illumina HiSeq 2500. A second PCR of about 6 to 12 cycles was run with a J-beta primer mix and a sample-barcoded 5' primer. A template-switch 5' adaptor carrying 12 random nucleotides introduced a unique molecular identifier onto each TCR beta cDNA molecule. At least 3 million CDR3-containing paired-end reads were obtained from each sample. The Mint cDNA synthesis kit, primed by a TRBC-specific oligonucleotide, was used to synthesize first-strand cDNA from all RNA. Following uracil-DNA glycosylase treatment, all cDNA underwent a first 18-cycle PCR with the universal primers M1SS and BC2_uni_R. The original methods were these. For normalization, 1 million high-quality reads were randomly selected from each sample, with every read carrying a distinct molecular identifier. Instead of being binned into consensus sequences, reads that shared molecular identifiers were thrown out. MiTCR, run with a Q25 quality threshold and the strictest error-elimination algorithm, handled CDR3 identification, clonotype clustering and error correction. A nonparametric unseen species model with Euler transformation was used to estimate lower-bound total TCR beta diversity. TCRdb redid the processing of the public reads, applying fastp at Q25 and MiXCR, and retained in-frame beta chains. Here each entry gathers all rows of one CDR3 protein and keeps the most common genes and DNA. TCRdb, not the original authors, processed these V and J calls. The sample has about 1 million distinct CDR3 sequences on record, 40% to 45% of them singletons. The ten largest clonotypes hold under 20% of the sample.

The full study reports these points: Estimates of total diversity from one million sequenced T cells were regarded as lower bounds and underestimates. Donor CMV infection status was unknown, potentially confounding age-related changes in expanded clonotypes. Conclusive comparison of naive and antigen-experienced compartments was prevented by the profiling of bulk unsorted PBMCs. As age increased, observed TCR beta diversity per million T cells dropped in a roughly linear way, and a significant reduction was already evident by age roughly 36. Observed TCR beta diversity correlated strongly with the percentage of naive T cells measured by flow cytometry. Compared with the aged group, the long-lived group had more naive CD4+ T cells, fewer expanded clones and increased TCR diversity, a pattern suggesting age selection.

Including the terminal cysteine and phenylalanine, the CDR3 comprises 16 residues. Only the CDR3 DNA is retained, 48 bases long and in frame from the first base. After removal of 3 bases from V and 5 bases from J, the junction retains 9 bases not matched to a gene. From the germline V gene (reference sequence), CDR1 is DFQATT and CDR2 is SNEGSKA. The sequence links TRBV20-1 to TRBJ2-5, and TRBD2 matches 13 of the central bases. Source material: blood. The clonotype comes from a woman aged 60-75 years in good health. Here the CDR3 is given as CSASLLAGGPWETQYF. The DNA reads as follows: TGCAGTGCTAGCCTACTAGCGGGAGGGCCATGGGAGACCCAGTACTTC.